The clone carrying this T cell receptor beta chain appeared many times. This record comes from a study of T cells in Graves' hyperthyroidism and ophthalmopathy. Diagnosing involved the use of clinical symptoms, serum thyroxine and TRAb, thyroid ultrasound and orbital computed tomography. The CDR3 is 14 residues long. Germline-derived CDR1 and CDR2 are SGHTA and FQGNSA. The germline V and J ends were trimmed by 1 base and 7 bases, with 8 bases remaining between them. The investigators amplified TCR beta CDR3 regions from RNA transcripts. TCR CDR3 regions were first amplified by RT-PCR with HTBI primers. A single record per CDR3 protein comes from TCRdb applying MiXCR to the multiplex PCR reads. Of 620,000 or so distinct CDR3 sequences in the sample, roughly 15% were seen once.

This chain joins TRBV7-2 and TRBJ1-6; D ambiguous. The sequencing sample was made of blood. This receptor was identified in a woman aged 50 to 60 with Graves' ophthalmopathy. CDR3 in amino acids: CASSLGSRNSPLHF. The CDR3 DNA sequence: TGTGCCAGCAGCTTAGGGTCGAGAAATTCACCCCTCCACTTT.